This TCR beta chain was retrieved from a study of response to subunit inactivated influenza vaccine. General study results and limits: It was suggested by the authors that few new T cells are recruited by each seasonal influenza vaccination.

About this clonotype itself: What it binds is unknown.

V was trimmed by 1 base and J by 4 bases, leaving 10 bases between them. Germline assignment: CDR1 MNHEY and CDR2 SVGEGT. The CDR3 is made up of 15 amino acids. In TCRdb, the RT-PCR reads were re-called with MiXCR into one record per CDR3 protein. The sample lists about 520,000 distinct CDR3 sequences, about 25% occurring once. The TCR was taken from a man aged 50-59 years who received an inactivated influenza vaccine. The sample was CD4+ T cells sorted from PBMCs, taken 4 to 6 days after vaccination. The chain couples TRBV6-2 or TRBV6-3 to TRBJ2-2; D remains ambiguous. CDR3 DNA: TGTGCCAGCAGTTACTTCTCCTCGACCACCGGGGAGCTGTTTTTT. Translated: CASSYFSSTTGELFF.